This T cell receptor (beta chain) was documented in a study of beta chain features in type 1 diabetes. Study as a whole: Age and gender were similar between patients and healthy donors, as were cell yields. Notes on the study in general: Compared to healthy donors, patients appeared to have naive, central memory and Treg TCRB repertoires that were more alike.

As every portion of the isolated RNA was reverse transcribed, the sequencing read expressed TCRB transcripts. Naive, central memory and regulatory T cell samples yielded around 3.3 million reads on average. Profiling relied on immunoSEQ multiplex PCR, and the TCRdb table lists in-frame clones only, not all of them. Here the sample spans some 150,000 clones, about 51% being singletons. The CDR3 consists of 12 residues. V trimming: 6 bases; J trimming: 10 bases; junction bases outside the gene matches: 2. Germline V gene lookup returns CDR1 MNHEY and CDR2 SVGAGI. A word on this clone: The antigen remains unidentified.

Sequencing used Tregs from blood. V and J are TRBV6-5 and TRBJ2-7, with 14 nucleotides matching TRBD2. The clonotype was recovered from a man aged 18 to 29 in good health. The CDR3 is CASRGTSGRQYF. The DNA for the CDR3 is TGTGCCAGCAGGGGGACTAGCGGGAGACAGTACTTC.